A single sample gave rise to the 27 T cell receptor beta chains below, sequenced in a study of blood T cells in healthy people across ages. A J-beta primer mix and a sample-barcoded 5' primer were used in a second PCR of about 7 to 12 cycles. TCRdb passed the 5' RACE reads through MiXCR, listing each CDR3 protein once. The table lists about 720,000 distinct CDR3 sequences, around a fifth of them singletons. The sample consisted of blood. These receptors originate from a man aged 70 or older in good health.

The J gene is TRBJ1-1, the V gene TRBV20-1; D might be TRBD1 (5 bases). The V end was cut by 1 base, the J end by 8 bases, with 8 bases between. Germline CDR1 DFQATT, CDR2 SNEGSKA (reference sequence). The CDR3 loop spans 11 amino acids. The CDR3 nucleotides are TGCAGTGCTAGAGGGGACGCAGAAGCTTTCTTT. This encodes CSARGDAEAFF.

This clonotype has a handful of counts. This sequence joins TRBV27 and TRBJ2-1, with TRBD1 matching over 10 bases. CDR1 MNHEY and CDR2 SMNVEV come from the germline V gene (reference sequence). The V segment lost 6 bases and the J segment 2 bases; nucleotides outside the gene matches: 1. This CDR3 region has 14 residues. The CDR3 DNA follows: TGTGCCAGCAGCGGACAGGGGGCCTACAATGAGCAGTTCTTC. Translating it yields CASSGQGAYNEQFF.

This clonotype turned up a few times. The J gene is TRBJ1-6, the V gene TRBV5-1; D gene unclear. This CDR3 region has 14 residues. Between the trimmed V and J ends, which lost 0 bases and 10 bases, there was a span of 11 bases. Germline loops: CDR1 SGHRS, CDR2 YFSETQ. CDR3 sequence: CASSLEWGESPLHF. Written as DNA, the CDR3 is TGCGCCAGCAGCTTGGAATGGGGAGAATCACCCCTCCACTTT. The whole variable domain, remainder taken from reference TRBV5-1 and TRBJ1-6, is KAGVTQTPRYLIKTRGQQVTLSCSPISGHRSVSWYQQTPGQGLQFLFEYFSETQRNKGNFPGRFSGRQFSNSRSEMNVSTLELGDSALYLCASSLEWGESPLHFGNGTRLTVT.

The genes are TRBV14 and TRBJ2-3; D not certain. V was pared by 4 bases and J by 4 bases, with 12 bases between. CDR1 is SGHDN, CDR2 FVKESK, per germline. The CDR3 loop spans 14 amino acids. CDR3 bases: TGTGCCAGCAGCCGCTGGACCGTCCCAGATACGCAGTATTTT. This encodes CASSRWTVPDTQYF.

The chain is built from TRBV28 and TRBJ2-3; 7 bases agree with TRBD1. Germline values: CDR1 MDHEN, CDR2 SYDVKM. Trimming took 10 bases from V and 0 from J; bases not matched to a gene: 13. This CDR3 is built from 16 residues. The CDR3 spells CATLPPTGKSTDTQYF. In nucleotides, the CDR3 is TGTGCCACCCTACCCCCGACAGGGAAAAGCACAGATACGCAGTATTTT.

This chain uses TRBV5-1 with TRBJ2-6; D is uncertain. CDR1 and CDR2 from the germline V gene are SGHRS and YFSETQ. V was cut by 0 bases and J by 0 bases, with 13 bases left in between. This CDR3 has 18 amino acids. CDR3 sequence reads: CASSLDSSLHSGANVLTF. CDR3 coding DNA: TGCGCCAGCAGCTTGGACAGTTCTCTTCACTCTGGGGCCAACGTCCTGACTTTC. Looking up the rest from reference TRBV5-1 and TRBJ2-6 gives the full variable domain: KAGVTQTPRYLIKTRGQQVTLSCSPISGHRSVSWYQQTPGQGLQFLFEYFSETQRNKGNFPGRFSGRQFSNSRSEMNVSTLELGDSALYLCASSLDSSLHSGANVLTFGAGSRLTVL.

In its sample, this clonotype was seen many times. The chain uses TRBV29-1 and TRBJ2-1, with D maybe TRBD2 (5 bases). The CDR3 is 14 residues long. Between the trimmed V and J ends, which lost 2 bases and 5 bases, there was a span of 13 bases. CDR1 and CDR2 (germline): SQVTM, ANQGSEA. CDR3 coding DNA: TGCAGCGTTGAACTGGACTCTTGGGACAATGAGCAGTTCTTC. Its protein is CSVELDSWDNEQFF.

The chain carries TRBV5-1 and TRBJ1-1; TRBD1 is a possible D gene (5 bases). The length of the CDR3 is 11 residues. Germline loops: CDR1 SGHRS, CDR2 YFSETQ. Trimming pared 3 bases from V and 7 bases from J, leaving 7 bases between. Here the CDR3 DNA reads TGCGCCAGCAGCTACGGACATGAAGCTTTCTTT. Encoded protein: CASSYGHEAFF.

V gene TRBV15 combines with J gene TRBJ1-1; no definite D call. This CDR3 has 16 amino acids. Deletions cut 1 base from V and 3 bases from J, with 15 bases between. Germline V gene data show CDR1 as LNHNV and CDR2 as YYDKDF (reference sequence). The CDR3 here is CATSRAHLPRDTEAFF. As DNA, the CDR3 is TGTGCCACCAGCAGAGCTCACTTACCAAGGGACACTGAAGCTTTCTTT. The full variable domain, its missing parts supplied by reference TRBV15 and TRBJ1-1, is DAMVIQNPRYQVTQFGKPVTLSCSQTLNHNVMYWYQQKSSQAPKLLFHYYDKDFNNEADTPDNFQSRRPNTSFCFLDIRSPGLGDTAMYLCATSRAHLPRDTEAFFGQGTRLTVV.

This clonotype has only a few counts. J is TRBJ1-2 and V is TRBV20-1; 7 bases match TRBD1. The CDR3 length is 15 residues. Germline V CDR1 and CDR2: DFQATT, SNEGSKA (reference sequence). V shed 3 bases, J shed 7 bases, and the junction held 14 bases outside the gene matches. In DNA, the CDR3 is TGCAGTGCTAGTCGGGGGACAGCAACCAATTTTGGCTACACCTTC. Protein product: CSASRGTATNFGYTF.

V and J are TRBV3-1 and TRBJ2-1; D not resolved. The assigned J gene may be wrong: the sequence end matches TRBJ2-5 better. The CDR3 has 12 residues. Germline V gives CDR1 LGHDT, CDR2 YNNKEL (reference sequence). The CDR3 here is CASGTPGETQYF. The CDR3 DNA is TGTGCCAGCGGCACTCCCGGAGAGACCCAGTACTTC.

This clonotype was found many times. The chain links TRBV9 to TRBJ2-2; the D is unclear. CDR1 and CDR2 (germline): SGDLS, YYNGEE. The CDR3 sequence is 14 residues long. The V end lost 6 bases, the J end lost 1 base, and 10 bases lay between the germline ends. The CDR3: CASKPDGNTGELFF. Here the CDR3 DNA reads TGTGCCAGCAAACCGGACGGGAACACCGGGGAGCTGTTTTTT.

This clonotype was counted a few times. The DNA of the CDR3 is TGCAGTGCTAGGGACCCGCTCACTACGCAGTATTTT. Amino acids: CSARDPLTTQYF. The chain couples TRBV20-1 to TRBJ2-3, with D uncertain. Trimming removed 3 bases at V and 8 bases at J, with 12 bases between. The CDR3 has 12 residues. Germline assignment: CDR1 DFQATT and CDR2 SNEGSKA (reference sequence).

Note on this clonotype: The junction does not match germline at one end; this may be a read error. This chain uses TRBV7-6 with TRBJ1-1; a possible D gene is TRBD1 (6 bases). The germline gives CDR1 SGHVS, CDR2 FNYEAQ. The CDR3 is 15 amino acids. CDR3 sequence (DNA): TGTGCCGGCAGCTTAGTAGCTGGGGGCAGCGCTGAAGCTTTCTTT. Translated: CAGSLVAGGSAEAFF.

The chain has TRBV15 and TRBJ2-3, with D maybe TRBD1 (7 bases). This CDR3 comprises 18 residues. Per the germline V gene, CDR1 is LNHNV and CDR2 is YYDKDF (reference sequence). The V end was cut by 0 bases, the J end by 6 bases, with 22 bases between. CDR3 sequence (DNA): TGTGCCACCAGCAGAGATCGGGCAGGGGGACTTTTCGCGGATACGCAGTATTTT. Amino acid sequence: CATSRDRAGGLFADTQYF.

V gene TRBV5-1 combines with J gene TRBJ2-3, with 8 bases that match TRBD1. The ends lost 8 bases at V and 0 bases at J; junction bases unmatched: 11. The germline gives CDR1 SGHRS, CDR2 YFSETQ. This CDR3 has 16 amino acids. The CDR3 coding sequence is TGCGCCAGTAGCGTCAGACAGGGGCGTAGCACAGATACGCAGTATTTT. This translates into CASSVRQGRSTDTQYF. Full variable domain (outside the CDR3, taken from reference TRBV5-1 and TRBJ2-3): KAGVTQTPRYLIKTRGQQVTLSCSPISGHRSVSWYQQTPGQGLQFLFEYFSETQRNKGNFPGRFSGRQFSNSRSEMNVSTLELGDSALYLCASSVRQGRSTDTQYFGPGTRLTVL.

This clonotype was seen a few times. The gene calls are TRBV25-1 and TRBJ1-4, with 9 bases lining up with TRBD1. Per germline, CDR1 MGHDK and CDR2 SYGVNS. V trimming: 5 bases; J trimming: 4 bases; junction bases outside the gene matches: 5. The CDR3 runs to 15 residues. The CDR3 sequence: CASSKGTGYNEKLFF. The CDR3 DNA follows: TGTGCCAGCAGTAAAGGGACAGGGTATAATGAAAAACTGTTTTTT.

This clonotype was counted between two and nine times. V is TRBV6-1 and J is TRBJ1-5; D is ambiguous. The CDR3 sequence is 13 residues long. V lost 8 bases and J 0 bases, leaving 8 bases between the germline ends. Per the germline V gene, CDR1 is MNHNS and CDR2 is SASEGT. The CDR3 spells CASGGYSNQPQHF. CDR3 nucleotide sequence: TGTGCCAGCGGAGGGTATAGCAATCAGCCCCAGCATTTT.

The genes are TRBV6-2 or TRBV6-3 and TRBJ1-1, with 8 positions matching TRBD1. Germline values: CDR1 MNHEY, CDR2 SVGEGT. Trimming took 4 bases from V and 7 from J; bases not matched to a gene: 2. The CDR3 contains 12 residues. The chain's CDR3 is CASSWTGNEAFF. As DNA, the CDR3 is TGTGCCAGCAGTTGGACAGGGAATGAAGCTTTCTTT.

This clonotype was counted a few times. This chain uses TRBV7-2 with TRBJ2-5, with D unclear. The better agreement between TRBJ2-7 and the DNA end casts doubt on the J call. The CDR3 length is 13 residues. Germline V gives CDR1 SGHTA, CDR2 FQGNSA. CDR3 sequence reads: CASSLLIEGEQYF. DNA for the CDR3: TGTGCCAGCAGCTTATTGATTGAAGGCGAGCAGTACTTC.

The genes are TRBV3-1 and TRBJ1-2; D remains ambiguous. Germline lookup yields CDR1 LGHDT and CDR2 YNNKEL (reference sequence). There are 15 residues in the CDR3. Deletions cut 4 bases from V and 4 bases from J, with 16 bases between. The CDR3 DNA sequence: TGTGCCAGCAGCCCCTCGCAAGCCGAGCCCTATGGCTACACCTTC. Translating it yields CASSPSQAEPYGYTF.

DNA of the CDR3: TGTGCCAGCAGCTTAGGTACCGGGTTCCTCGGGCCCAATCAGCCCCAGCATTTT. The encoded protein is CASSLGTGFLGPNQPQHF. This rearrangement joins TRBV7-9 to TRBJ1-5; no reliable D call. V lost 1 base and J lost 3, with 19 bases in between. The germline gives CDR1 SEHNR, CDR2 FQNEAQ (reference sequence). This CDR3 spans 18 amino acids.

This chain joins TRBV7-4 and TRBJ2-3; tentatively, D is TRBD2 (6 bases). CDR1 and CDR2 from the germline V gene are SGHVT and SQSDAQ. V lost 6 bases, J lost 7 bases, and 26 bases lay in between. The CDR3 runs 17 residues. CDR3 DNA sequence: TGTGCCAGCAGTAACACCGGGACTTCAGGCCGCGCCAATACGCAGTATTTT. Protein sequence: CASSNTGTSGRANTQYF.

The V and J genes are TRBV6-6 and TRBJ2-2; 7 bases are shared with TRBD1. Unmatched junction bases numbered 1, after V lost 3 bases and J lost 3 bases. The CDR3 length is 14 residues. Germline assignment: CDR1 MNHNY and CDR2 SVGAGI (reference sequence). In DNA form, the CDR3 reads TGTGCCAGCAGTTATCAGGGGGACACCGGGGAGCTGTTTTTT. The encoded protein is CASSYQGDTGELFF.

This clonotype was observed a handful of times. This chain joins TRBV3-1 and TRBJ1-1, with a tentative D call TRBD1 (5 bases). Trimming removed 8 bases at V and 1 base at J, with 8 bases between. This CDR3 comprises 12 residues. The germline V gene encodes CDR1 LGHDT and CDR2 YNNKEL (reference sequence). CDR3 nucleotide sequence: TGTGCCAGCCGACAGACGAACACTGAAGCTTTCTTT. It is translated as CASRQTNTEAFF.

The CDR3 region has the DNA TGTGCCAGCAGTATTTCGAGCTCCTACGAGCAGTACTTC. Translation gives CASSISSSYEQYF. The chain recombines TRBV27 with TRBJ2-7; D call uncertain. The germline V gene encodes CDR1 MNHEY and CDR2 SMNVEV (reference sequence). The length of the CDR3 is 13 residues. V gave up 5 bases and J gave up 0 bases, with 8 bases separating them.

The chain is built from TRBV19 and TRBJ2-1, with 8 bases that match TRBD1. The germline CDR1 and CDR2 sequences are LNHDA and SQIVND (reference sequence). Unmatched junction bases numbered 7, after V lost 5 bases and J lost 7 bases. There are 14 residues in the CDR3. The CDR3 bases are TGTGCCAGTAGTGACCGACAGGGGTGGAATGAGCAGTTCTTC. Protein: CASSDRQGWNEQFF.